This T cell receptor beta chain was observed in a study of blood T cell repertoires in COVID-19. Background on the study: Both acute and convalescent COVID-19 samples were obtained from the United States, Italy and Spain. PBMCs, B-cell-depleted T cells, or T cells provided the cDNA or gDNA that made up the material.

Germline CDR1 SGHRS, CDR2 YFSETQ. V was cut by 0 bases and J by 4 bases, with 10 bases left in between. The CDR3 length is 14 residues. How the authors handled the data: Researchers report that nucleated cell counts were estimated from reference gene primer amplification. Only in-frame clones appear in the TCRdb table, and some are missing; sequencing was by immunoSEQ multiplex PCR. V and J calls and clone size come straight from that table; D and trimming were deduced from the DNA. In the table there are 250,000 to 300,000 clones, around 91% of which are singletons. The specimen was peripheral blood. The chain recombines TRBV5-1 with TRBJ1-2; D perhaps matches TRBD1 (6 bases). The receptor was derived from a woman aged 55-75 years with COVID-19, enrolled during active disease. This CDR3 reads CASSLGTATYGYTF. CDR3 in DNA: TGCGCCAGCAGCTTGGGGACAGCGACCTATGGCTACACCTTC.